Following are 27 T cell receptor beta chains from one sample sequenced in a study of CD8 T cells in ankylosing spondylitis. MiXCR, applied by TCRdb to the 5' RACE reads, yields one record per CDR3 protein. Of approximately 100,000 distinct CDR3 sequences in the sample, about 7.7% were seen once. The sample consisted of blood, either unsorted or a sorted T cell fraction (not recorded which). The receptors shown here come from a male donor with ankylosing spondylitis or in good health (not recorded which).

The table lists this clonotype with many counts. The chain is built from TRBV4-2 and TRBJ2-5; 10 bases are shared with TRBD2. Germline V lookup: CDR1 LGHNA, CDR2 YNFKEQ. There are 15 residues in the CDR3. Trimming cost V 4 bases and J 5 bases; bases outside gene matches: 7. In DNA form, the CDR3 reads TGTGCCAGCAGCCCCCCCAGCGGGGGGGCGGAGACCCAGTACTTC. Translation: CASSPPSGGAETQYF.

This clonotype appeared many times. The CDR3 loop is CASSRKTSGSYEQYF. The CDR3 coding sequence is TGTGCCAGCAGCCGGAAAACTAGCGGCTCCTACGAGCAGTACTTC. V usage is TRBV12-3 or TRBV12-4 and J usage is TRBJ2-7, with 8 positions matching TRBD2. The ends lost 6 bases at V and 0 bases at J; junction bases unmatched: 7. The CDR3 loop spans 15 amino acids.

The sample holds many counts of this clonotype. The chain's CDR3 is CASSSGQGETEAFF. In DNA, the CDR3 is TGCGCCAGCAGCTCGGGACAGGGGGAAACTGAAGCTTTCTTT. The chain links TRBV5-1 to TRBJ1-1; 11 nucleotides align to TRBD1. Per germline, CDR1 SGHRS and CDR2 YFSETQ. V lost 3 bases, J lost 5 bases, and 3 bases stayed unmatched. This CDR3 has 14 amino acids.

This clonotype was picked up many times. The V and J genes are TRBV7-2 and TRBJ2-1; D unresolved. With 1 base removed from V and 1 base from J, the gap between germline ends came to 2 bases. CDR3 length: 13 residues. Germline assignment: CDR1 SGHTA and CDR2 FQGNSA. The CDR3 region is CASSLVSYNEQFF. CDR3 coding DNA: TGTGCCAGCAGCTTAGTATCCTACAATGAGCAGTTCTTC.

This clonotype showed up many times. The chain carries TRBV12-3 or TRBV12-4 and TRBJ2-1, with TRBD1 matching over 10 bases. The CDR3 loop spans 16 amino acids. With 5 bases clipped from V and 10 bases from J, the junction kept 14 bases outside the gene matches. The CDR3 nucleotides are TGTGCCAGCAGTCCAGGGACAGGGGTGAAAGTTTGGGAGCAGTTCTTC. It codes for CASSPGTGVKVWEQFF.

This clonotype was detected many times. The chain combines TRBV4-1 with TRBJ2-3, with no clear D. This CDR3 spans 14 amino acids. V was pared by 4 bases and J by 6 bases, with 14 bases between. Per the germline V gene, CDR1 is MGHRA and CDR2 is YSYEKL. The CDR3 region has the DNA TGCGCCAGCAGCCTAATGATATACGGGGATACGCAGTATTTT. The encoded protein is CASSLMIYGDTQYF.

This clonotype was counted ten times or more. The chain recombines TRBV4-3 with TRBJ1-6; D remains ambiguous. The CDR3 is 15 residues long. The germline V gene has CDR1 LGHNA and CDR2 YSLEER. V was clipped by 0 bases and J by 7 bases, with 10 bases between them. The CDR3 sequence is CASSQDRFPNSPLHF. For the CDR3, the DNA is TGCGCCAGCAGCCAAGATCGCTTCCCCAATTCACCCCTCCACTTT.

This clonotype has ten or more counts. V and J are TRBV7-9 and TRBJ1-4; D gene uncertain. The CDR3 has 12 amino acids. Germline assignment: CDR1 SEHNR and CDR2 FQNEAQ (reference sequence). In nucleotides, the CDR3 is TGTGCTACTGGGCAGGATAATGAAAAACTGTTTTTT. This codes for CATGQDNEKLFF.

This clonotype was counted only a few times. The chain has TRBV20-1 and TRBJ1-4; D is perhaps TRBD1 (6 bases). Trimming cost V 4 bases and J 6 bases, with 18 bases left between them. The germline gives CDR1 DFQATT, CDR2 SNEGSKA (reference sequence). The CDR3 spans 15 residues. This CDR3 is CSAILSGRGDEKLFF. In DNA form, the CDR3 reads TGCAGTGCTATTTTGAGCGGTAGGGGGGATGAAAAACTGTTTTTT.

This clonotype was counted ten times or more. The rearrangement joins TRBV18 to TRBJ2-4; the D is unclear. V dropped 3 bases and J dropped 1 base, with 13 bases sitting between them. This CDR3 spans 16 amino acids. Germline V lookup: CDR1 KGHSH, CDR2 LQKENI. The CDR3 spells CASSPSTPGAKNIQYF. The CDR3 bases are TGTGCCAGCTCACCCTCCACTCCTGGGGCCAAAAACATTCAGTACTTC.

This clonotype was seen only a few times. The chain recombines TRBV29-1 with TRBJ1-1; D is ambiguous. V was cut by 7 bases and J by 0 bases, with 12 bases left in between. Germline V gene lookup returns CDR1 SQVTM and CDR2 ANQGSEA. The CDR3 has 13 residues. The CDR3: CSGGGPMNTEAFF. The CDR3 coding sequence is TGCAGCGGGGGAGGACCGATGAACACTGAAGCTTTCTTT.

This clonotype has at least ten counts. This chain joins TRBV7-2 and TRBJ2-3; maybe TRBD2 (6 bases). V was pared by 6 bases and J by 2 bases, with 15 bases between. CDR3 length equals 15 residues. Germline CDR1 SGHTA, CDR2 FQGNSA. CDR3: CASRKIRLVTDTQYF. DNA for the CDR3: TGTGCCAGCAGGAAAATTCGACTAGTCACAGATACGCAGTATTTT.

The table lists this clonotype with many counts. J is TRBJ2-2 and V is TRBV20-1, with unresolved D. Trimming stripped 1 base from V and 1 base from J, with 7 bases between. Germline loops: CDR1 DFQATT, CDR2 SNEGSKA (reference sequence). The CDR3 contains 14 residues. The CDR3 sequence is CSARVSQNTGELFF. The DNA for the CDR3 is TGCAGTGCTAGAGTCAGTCAGAACACCGGGGAGCTGTTTTTT.

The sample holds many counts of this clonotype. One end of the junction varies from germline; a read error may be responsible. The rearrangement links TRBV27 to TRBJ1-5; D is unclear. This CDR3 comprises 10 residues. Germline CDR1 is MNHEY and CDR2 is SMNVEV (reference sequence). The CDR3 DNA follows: TGTGCCAGCAGTTTATCCAAGTCAGGATTT. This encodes CASSLSKSGF.

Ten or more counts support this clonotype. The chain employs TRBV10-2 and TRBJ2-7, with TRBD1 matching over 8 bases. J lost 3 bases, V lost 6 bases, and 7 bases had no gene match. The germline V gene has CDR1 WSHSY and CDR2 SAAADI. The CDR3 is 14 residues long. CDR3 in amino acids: CASSRTGPYYEQYF. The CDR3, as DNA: TGCGCCAGCAGCCGGACAGGGCCCTACTACGAGCAGTACTTC.

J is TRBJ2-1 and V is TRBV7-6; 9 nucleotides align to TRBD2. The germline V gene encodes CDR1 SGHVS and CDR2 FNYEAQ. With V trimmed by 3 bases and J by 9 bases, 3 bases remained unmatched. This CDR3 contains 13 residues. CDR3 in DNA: TGTGCCAGCAGCTTTAGCGGGGGTGGTGAGCAGTTCTTC. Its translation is CASSFSGGGEQFF.

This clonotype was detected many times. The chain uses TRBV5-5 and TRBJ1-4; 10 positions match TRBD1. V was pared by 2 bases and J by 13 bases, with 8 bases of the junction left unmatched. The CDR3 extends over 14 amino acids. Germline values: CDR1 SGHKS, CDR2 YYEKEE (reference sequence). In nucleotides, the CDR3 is TGTGCCAGCAGCTTCGGGACAGGGGCCCTAGGACTGTTTTTT. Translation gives CASSFGTGALGLFF.

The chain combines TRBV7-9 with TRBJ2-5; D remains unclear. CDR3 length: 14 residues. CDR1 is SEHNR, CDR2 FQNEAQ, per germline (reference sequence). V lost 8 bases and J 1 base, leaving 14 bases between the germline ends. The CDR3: CASSGEVLQETQYF. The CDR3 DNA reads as TGTGCCAGCTCTGGAGAAGTGCTCCAAGAGACCCAGTACTTC. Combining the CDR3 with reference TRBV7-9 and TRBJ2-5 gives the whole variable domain DTGVSQNPRHKITKRGQNVTFRCDPISEHNRLYWYRQTLGQGPEFLTYFQNEAQLEKSRLLSDRFSAERPKGSFSTLEIQRTEQGDSAMYLCASSGEVLQETQYFGPGTRLLVL.

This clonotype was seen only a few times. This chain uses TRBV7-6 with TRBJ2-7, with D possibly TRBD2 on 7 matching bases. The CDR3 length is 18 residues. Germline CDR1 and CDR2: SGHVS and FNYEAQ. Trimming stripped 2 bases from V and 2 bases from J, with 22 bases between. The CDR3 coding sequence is TGTGCCAGCAGCTTAAGGTATTCGGGGGGCAGGAGGACCTACGAGCAGTACTTC. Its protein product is CASSLRYSGGRRTYEQYF. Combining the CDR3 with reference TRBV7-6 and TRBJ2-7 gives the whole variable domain GAGVSQSPRYKVTKRGQDVALRCDPISGHVSLYWYRQALGQGPEFLTYFNYEAQQDKSGLPNDRFSAERPEGSISTLTIQRTEQRDSAMYRCASSLRYSGGRRTYEQYFGPGTRLTVT.

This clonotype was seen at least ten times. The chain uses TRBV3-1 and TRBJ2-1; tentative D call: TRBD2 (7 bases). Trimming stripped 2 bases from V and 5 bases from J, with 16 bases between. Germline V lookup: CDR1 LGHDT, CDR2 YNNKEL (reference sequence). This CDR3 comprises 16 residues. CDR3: CASSQFLGGLNNEQFF. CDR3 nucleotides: TGTGCCAGCAGCCAATTTCTCGGGGGGCTCAACAATGAGCAGTTCTTC.

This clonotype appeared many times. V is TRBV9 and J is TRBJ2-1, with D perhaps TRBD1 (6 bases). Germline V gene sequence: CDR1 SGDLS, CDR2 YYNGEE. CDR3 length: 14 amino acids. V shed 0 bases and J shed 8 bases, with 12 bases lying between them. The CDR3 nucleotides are TGTGCCAGCAGCGTAGATGGGGGCCCGGATGAGCAGTTCTTC. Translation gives CASSVDGGPDEQFF.

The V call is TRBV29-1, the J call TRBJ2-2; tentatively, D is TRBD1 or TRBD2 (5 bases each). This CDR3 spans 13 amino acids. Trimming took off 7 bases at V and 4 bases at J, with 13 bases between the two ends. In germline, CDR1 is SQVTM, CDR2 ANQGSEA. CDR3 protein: CSAEGKSTGELFF. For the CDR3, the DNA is TGCAGCGCCGAGGGGAAATCCACCGGGGAGCTGTTTTTT.

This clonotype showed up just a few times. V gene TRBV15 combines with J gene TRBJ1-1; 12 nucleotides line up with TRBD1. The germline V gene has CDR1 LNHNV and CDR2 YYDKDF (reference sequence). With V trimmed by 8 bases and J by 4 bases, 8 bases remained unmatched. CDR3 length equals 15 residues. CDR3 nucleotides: TGTGCCACCTTGCCGGGACAGGGGGCTTTCACTGAAGCTTTCTTT. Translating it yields CATLPGQGAFTEAFF.

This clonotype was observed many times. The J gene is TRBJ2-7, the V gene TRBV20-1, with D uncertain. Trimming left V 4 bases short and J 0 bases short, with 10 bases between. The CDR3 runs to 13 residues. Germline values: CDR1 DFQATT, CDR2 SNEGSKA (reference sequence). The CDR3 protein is CSANDPSSYEQYF. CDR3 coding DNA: TGCAGTGCTAATGACCCTAGCTCCTACGAGCAGTACTTC.

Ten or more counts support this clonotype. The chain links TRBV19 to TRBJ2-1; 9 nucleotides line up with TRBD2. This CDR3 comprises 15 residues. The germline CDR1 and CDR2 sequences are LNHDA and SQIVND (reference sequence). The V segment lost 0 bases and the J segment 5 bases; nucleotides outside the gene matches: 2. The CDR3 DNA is TGTGCCAGTAGTATAGATAGCGGGGGCCACAATGAGCAGTTCTTC. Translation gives CASSIDSGGHNEQFF.

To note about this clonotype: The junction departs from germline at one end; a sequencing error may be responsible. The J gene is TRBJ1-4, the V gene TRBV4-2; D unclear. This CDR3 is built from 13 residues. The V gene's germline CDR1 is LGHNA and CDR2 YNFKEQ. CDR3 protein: CARSRGPNEKLFF. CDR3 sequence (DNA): TGTGCCAGGAGCCGCGGGCCTAATGAAAAACTGTTTTTT.

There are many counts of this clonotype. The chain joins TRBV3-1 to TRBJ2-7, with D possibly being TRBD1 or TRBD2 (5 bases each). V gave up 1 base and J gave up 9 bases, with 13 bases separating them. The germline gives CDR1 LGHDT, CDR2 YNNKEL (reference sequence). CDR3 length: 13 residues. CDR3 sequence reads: CASSQVRGFGQYF. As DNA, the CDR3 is TGTGCCAGCAGCCAAGTTCGGGGCTTCGGGCAGTACTTC.